The rows below give T cell receptor beta chains drawn from one sample of a study of T cell responses to AZD1222 COVID-19 vaccine. Measured with immunoSEQ multiplex PCR; TCRdb has only the in-frame clones, and not every one. The sample lists some 180,000 clones; approximately 90% were seen once. The material was peripheral blood, obtained 28 days after the second AZD1222 dose. All receptors come from an adult who received the AZD1222 COVID-19 vaccine. CDR3s include the opening cysteine and the closing phenylalanine or tryptophan. D genes are given only for firm matches. Some rows have no size entry. The others give once, few or many, or a class for an expanded clone.

clone size,V gene,D gene,J gene,CDR3 DNA,CDR3 protein
-,TRBV5-1,-,TRBJ1-1,TGCGCCAGCCCCTGGCAGCTCGATAGTTGGAACACTGAAGCTTTCTTT,CASPWQLDSWNTEAFF
-,TRBV25-1,-,TRBJ2-1,TGTGCCAGCGACCCCGAAGGGCTCTACAATGAGCAGTTCTTC,CASDPEGLYNEQFF
-,TRBV3-1/TRBV3-2,-,TRBJ2-5,TGTGCCAGCAGCCAAAACTTTGAGACCCAGTACTTC,CASSQNFETQYF
few,TRBV6-5,-,TRBJ1-1,TGTGCCAGCAGCCGAATCGGGGGGCCTGAAGCTTTCTTT,CASSRIGGPEAFF
-,TRBV7-8,-,TRBJ1-3,TGTGCCAGCAGCGGGGCACGGGGCACTGGGAGAAACACCATATATTTT,CASSGARGTGRNTIYF
-,TRBV12-3/TRBV12-4,-,TRBJ1-3,TGTGCCAGCAGGCAGGGGGGAAACACCATATATTTT,CASRQGGNTIYF
-,TRBV7-8,-,TRBJ2-2,TGTGCCAGCAGCTCAGAGATAAACTTGAACACCGGGGAGCTGTTTTTT,CASSSEINLNTGELFF
-,TRBV7-9,-,TRBJ1-1,TGTGCCAGCAGCTCTTTTCCAGGGAACACTGAAGCTTTCTTT,CASSSFPGNTEAFF
-,TRBV6-5,-,TRBJ1-2,TGTGCCAGCAGTTACTCGGGGGGCTCCTATGGCTACACCTTC,CASSYSGGSYGYTF
-,TRBV5-1,-,TRBJ1-2,TGCGCCAGCAGCTTCGGGCCGACCGGTGGCTACACCTTC,CASSFGPTGGYTF
-,TRBV4-1,-,TRBJ1-1,TGCGCCAGCAGCCAAGTTGCGGGGAGGGGTGGCACTGAAGCTTTCTTT,CASSQVAGRGGTEAFF
few,TRBV5-1,TRBD1,TRBJ1-2,TGCGCCAGCAGCTTGACGCTAGGACAGGCGACTCTCTACACCTTC,CASSLTLGQATLYTF
-,TRBV5-5,-,TRBJ2-7,TGTGCCAGCAGCTTGGTGGTCTACGAGCAGTACTTC,CASSLVVYEQYF
-,TRBV3-1/TRBV3-2,TRBD1,TRBJ2-7,TGTGCCAGCAGCCGACCCGGACAGGTAACCTACGAGCAGTACTTC,CASSRPGQVTYEQYF
-,TRBV7-9,TRBD2,TRBJ2-1,TGTGCCAGCAGCGCCGCTAGCGGGGGGCCTCTTAACAATGAGCAGTTCTTC,CASSAASGGPLNNEQFF
-,TRBV11-2,-,TRBJ1-1,TGTGCCAGCAGCTTAAGGACGATCACTGAAGCTTTCTTT,CASSLRTITEAFF
-,TRBV5-1,-,TRBJ1-3,TGCGCCAGCAGCCCGACCGTGGGAAACACCATATATTTT,CASSPTVGNTIYF
-,TRBV29-1,TRBD1,TRBJ1-1,TGCAGCGTTCACAGGGGGCAAACTGAAGCTTTCTTT,CSVHRGQTEAFF
-,TRBV9,TRBD2,TRBJ2-3,TGTGCCAGCAGTAGGGAGGGAGTAAGTAATACGCAGTATTTT,CASSREGVSNTQYF
once,TRBV3-1/TRBV3-2,TRBD1,TRBJ1-1,TGTGCCAGCAGAAAACAGGGGGAGGCTGAAGCTTTCTTT,CASRKQGEAEAFF
few,TRBV19,TRBD2,TRBJ2-7,TGTGCCAGTAGTGCCTCGGGAGGCGTCTCCTACGAGCAGTACTTC,CASSASGGVSYEQYF
-,TRBV7-9,-,TRBJ2-1,TGTGCCAGCAGCTTAGTATATGAGCAGTTCTTC,CASSLVYEQFF
-,TRBV24-1,TRBD1,TRBJ2-3,TGTGCCACCAGTGTAGGAACAGGGGGGACAGATACGCAGTATTTT,CATSVGTGGTDTQYF
-,TRBV4-1,-,TRBJ1-1,TGCGCCAGCTCCCCTCCGGGGGGTCAACCTGAAGCTTTCTTT,CASSPPGGQPEAFF
-,TRBV5-1,TRBD2,TRBJ2-1,TGCGCCAGCGACTCATTTGGGGCTAGCGGGAGGGCCCCTACTTACAATGAGCAGTTCTTC,CASDSFGASGRAPTYNEQFF
-,TRBV5-1,TRBD1,TRBJ1-5,TGCGCCAGCAGCTTGGATCCGACAGGGTTTCAGCCCCAGCATTTT,CASSLDPTGFQPQHF
-,TRBV11-2,TRBD1,TRBJ1-2,TGTGCCAGCAGCTTAGGACAGGGGATTCAGACTGGCTACACCTTC,CASSLGQGIQTGYTF
once,TRBV5-8,-,TRBJ2-7,TGTGCCAGCAGCTTGGACTCGACCTACGAGCAGTACTTC,CASSLDSTYEQYF
few,TRBV7-9,-,TRBJ1-2,TGTGCCAGCAGGGACGGACTTAACTATGGCTACACCTTC,CASRDGLNYGYTF
-,TRBV11-2,TRBD2,TRBJ2-3,TGTGCCAGCAGCAGGCGTGGCGGACTAGATGGTGCAGATACGCAGTATTTT,CASSRRGGLDGADTQYF
medium-sized,TRBV6-5,-,TRBJ1-1,TGTGCCAGCAGTCATATGAACACTGAAGCTTTCTTT,CASSHMNTEAFF
once,TRBV7-2,TRBD2,TRBJ2-1,TGTGCCAGCAGGTCTGGACTAGCGGGAGTTGGGCAGTTCTTC,CASRSGLAGVGQFF
-,TRBV6-2/TRBV6-3,TRBD1,TRBJ1-2,TGTGCCAGCAGTTCCCAGGACAGGTCCTATGGCTACACCTTC,CASSSQDRSYGYTF
-,TRBV7-8,TRBD1,TRBJ1-2,TGTGCCAGCAGCCCAGGGGGAGAATATGGCTACACCTTC,CASSPGGEYGYTF
-,TRBV11-2,-,TRBJ2-7,TGTGCCAGCAGCTTGGGTAGCCAGTACGAGCAGTACTTC,CASSLGSQYEQYF
-,TRBV7-2,-,TRBJ2-1,TGTGCCAGCAGCTTGGTGGCGTACAATGAGCAGTTCTTC,CASSLVAYNEQFF
-,TRBV7-9,-,TRBJ2-1,TGTGCCAGCAGCTTTGCCACGGAGCAGTTCTTC,CASSFATEQFF
-,TRBV6-2/TRBV6-3,-,TRBJ1-6,TGTGCCAGCAGTTTCCAAGTGAATTCACCCCTCCACTTT,CASSFQVNSPLHF
-,TRBV6-2/TRBV6-3,-,TRBJ1-5,TGTGCCAGCAGTTTAGTAGGGGGAAGCAATCAGCCCCAGCATTTT,CASSLVGGSNQPQHF
-,TRBV3-1/TRBV3-2,-,TRBJ2-2,TGTGCCAGCAGCCCATTCCGGGATAACACCGGGGAGCTGTTTTTT,CASSPFRDNTGELFF
-,TRBV6-5,-,TRBJ2-2,TGTGCCAGCAGTTACGGGCAGGGATTAAACACCGGGGAGCTGTTTTTT,CASSYGQGLNTGELFF
-,TRBV6-5,TRBD2,TRBJ2-1,TGTGCCAGCAGCAATAGCGGGAGACCCTACAATGAGCAGTTCTTC,CASSNSGRPYNEQFF
-,TRBV7-3,TRBD2,TRBJ2-5,TGTGCCAGCAGTCCAATAGCGGGGGGGCGTGAGACCCAGTACTTC,CASSPIAGGRETQYF
-,TRBV6-1,TRBD2,TRBJ2-7,TGTGCCAGCAGTGAATCTGTGGGGAGGGTTGGGGTCTACGAGCAGTACTTC,CASSESVGRVGVYEQYF
medium-sized,TRBV6-5,-,TRBJ2-7,TGTGCCAGCAGCAAAGGGAGAAACTACGAGCAGTACTTC,CASSKGRNYEQYF
few,TRBV12-3/TRBV12-4,-,TRBJ1-2,TGTGCCAGCAGTTTGCGACAGAACTATGGCTACACCTTC,CASSLRQNYGYTF